A single sample gave rise to the 8 T cell receptor beta chains below, sequenced in a study of blood T cell repertoires in COVID-19. Using immunoSEQ multiplex PCR, the repertoire was profiled, and TCRdb retains in-frame clones only, with some absent. The repertoire has a few hundred thousand clones, roughly 80% of them found once; the top ten carry 5.1%. The specimen sequenced was PBMCs or T cells enriched from blood (not recorded which). The receptors here all came from a woman between 45 and 65 years old who had recovered from COVID-19.

The chain has TRBV10-3 and TRBJ2-3; 7 nucleotides align to TRBD2. Germline values: CDR1 ENHRY, CDR2 SYGVKD. This CDR3 has 15 amino acids. The V and J ends lost 3 bases and 1 base, in that order; junction bases with no gene match: 4. CDR3 in DNA: TGTGCCATCAGTGAACTTCTAGCGGGCACAGATACGCAGTATTTT. Translation: CAISELLAGTDTQYF.

The genes are TRBV5-3 and TRBJ2-3; 9 bases align to TRBD2. TRBV5-3 is an ORF, with its function uncertain. CDR3 size: 16 residues. With V trimmed by 3 bases and J by 2 bases, 7 bases remained unmatched. The CDR3 DNA sequence: TGTGCCAGAAGCTGCAGACTAGCGGCGTACACAGATACGCAGTATTTT. It is translated as CARSCRLAAYTDTQYF.

This chain joins TRBV12-3 or TRBV12-4 and TRBJ1-2; 10 bases are a match to TRBD1. With 4 bases clipped from V and 5 bases from J, the junction kept 1 base outside the gene matches. This CDR3 spans 13 amino acids. The CDR3 coding sequence is TGTGCCAGCAGTTCGGACAGGGGGTATGGCTACACCTTC. Translated, it gives CASSSDRGYGYTF.

The rearrangement joins TRBV19 to TRBJ2-1; 8 nucleotides agree with TRBD2. Germline values: CDR1 LNHDA, CDR2 SQIVND (reference sequence). The CDR3 has 16 residues. With V trimmed by 0 bases and J by 7 bases, 8 bases remained unmatched. The CDR3 bases are TGTGCCAGTAGTATAGATGCGGGACTAGGCCTGAATGAGCAGTTCTTC. Protein: CASSIDAGLGLNEQFF.

The chain carries TRBV5-1 and TRBJ1-5, with D possibly TRBD1 on 5 matching bases. Looked up from germline, CDR1 is SGHRS and CDR2 is YFSETQ. CDR3 length: 16 residues. Trimming took off 0 bases at V and 2 bases at J, with 12 bases between the two ends. CDR3: CASSLGGQGGNQPQHF. CDR3 DNA: TGCGCCAGCAGCTTGGGTGGGCAGGGTGGCAATCAGCCCCAGCATTTT.

V gene TRBV18 combines with J gene TRBJ2-3, with 10 bases fitting TRBD2. From germline, CDR1 is KGHSH and CDR2 LQKENI. With V trimmed by 2 bases and J by 3 bases, 11 bases remained unmatched. CDR3 size: 18 residues. The CDR3 loop reads CASSPGEAGGKRTDTQYF. The CDR3 DNA is TGTGCCAGCTCACCAGGTGAAGCGGGAGGGAAGAGAACAGATACGCAGTATTTT.

This chain joins TRBV27 and TRBJ2-7; 7 bases line up with TRBD2. The J segment lost 0 bases and the V segment lost 6 bases, leaving 11 bases of the junction unmatched. Germline CDR1 MNHEY, CDR2 SMNVEV (reference sequence). The CDR3 has 16 residues. This CDR3 is CASRKDMRDYSYEQYF. Written as DNA, the CDR3 is TGTGCCAGCAGAAAAGACATGAGGGACTACTCCTACGAGCAGTACTTC.

The chain links TRBV3-1 (or the pseudogene TRBV3-2) to TRBJ1-6, with 9 bases that match TRBD1. Germline assignment: CDR1 LGHDT and CDR2 YNNKEL (reference sequence). V shed 1 base, J shed 16 bases, and the junction held 11 bases outside the gene matches. This CDR3 has 15 residues. CDR3 loop: CASSQVGQGQRSLHF. The CDR3 DNA follows: TGTGCCAGCAGCCAAGTTGGACAGGGGCAGAGGTCTCTCCACTTT.